This T cell receptor beta chain was documented in a study of OX40 agonist ivuxolimab in advanced cancers. At the level of the study: Those enrolled were about 82% male, with a mean age of around 55 years and ages from 23 to 79. Notes on the study in general: Among T cells, CD8+ cells averaged more expanded clones than CD4+ cells.

Clones were read by immunoSEQ multiplex PCR, and TCRdb kept only the in-frame ones, dropping some. The sample consists of about 40,000 clones, roughly 91% of them appearing once. In its sample, this clone is medium-sized (0.01 to 0.1%). Its antigen remains unidentified. Trimming took off 0 bases at V and 0 bases at J, with 7 bases between the two ends. Germline CDR1 and CDR2: SGHNT and YYREEE (reference sequence). This CDR3 contains 15 residues. The sequence was obtained from an adult with an advanced solid tumor such as melanoma, head and neck, liver or kidney cancer. Here the sequenced sample was CD4+ or CD8+ T cells sorted from blood, taken in a trial of the OX40 agonist ivuxolimab. The V and J genes are TRBV5-4 and TRBJ1-5; tentative D call: TRBD1 (5 bases). The DNA of the CDR3 is TGTGCCAGCAGCTTGGGACAGAATAGCAATCAGCCCCAGCATTTT. Translation gives CASSLGQNSNQPQHF.